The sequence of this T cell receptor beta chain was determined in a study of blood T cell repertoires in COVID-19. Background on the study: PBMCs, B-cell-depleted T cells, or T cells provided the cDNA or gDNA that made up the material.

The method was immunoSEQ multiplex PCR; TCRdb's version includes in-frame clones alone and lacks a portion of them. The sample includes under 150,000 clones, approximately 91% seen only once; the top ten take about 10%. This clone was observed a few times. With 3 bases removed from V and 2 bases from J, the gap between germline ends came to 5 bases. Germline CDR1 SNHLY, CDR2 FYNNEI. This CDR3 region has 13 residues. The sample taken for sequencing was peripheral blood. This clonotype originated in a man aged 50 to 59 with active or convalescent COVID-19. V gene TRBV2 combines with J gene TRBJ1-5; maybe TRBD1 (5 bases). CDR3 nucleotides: TGTGCCAGCAGTGACAGGGGCAATCAGCCCCAGCATTTT. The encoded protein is CASSDRGNQPQHF. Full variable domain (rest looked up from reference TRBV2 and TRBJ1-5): EPEVTQTPSHQVTQMGQEVILRCVPISNHLYFYWYRQILGQKVEFLVSFYNNEISEKSEIFDDQFSVERPDGSNFTLKIRSTKLEDSAMYFCASSDRGNQPQHFGDGTRLSIL.